This is a list of T cell receptor beta chains from one sample in a study of blood T cell repertoires in COVID-19. The table came from immunoSEQ multiplex PCR; TCRdb's copy has only in-frame clones and leaves some out. The data show tens of thousands of clones, 80% to 95% seen once. Sample: peripheral blood. These receptors originate from a man aged 50 to 60 with active COVID-19. Both conserved end residues are part of each CDR3. The D gene is left open where the match is weak. Some rows have no size entry. The others give once, few or many, or a class for an expanded clone.

>TRBJ2-3|-|once|TRBV5-1
CASNRDFVDTQYF
TGCGCCAGCAACCGGGATTTTGTAGATACGCAGTATTTT
>TRBJ1-1|TRBD1|-|TRBV2
CASTLLRDSEAFF
TGTGCCAGCACCTTACTCCGGGACAGTGAAGCTTTCTTT
>TRBJ2-7|-|-|TRBV18
CASSPIDSYEQYF
TGTGCCAGCTCACCGATAGACAGCTACGAGCAGTACTTC
>TRBJ1-1|-|once|TRBV3-1/TRBV3-2
CASSHRDTLIDTEAFF
TGTGCCAGCAGCCACCGGGACACCTTGATTGACACTGAAGCTTTCTTT
>TRBJ2-1|TRBD2|-|TRBV19
CASSGRAKDEQFF
TGTGCCAGTAGTGGGAGGGCCAAAGATGAGCAGTTCTTC
>TRBJ2-5|-|-|TRBV7-2
CARARVAVTQYF
TGTGCCAGGGCCCGGGTGGCGGTGACCCAGTACTTC
>TRBJ2-3|TRBD2|-|TRBV6-2/TRBV6-3
CASSADPLAGGRTDTQYF
TGTGCCAGCAGTGCAGACCCTCTAGCGGGAGGGCGCACAGATACGCAGTATTTT
>TRBJ2-1|TRBD2|-|TRBV3-1/TRBV3-2
CASSRTSGRASANEQFF
TGTGCCAGCAGTCGGACTAGCGGGAGGGCCTCGGCCAATGAGCAGTTCTTC
>TRBJ2-7|TRBD1|-|TRBV4-3
CASSQDGTGPYEQYF
TGCGCCAGCAGCCAAGACGGGACAGGACCCTACGAGCAGTACTTC
>TRBJ1-6|-|once|TRBV5-4
CASSLASGLSSPLHF
TGTGCCAGCAGCTTGGCAAGCGGACTTTCTTCACCCCTCCACTTT
>TRBJ1-2|TRBD1|-|TRBV30
CAWRQGQGDGYTF
TGTGCCTGGAGACAAGGACAGGGGGATGGCTACACCTTC
>TRBJ2-7|-|few|TRBV4-1
CASSQEATVTYEQYF
TGCGCCAGCAGCCAAGAGGCTACAGTGACCTACGAGCAGTACTTC
>TRBJ2-4|-|once|TRBV18
CASSATGVAKNIQYF
TGTGCCAGCTCTGCAACGGGGGTAGCCAAAAACATTCAGTACTTC
>TRBJ2-7|-|-|TRBV18
CASSPPAEPYEQYF
TGTGCCAGCTCACCACCGGCTGAACCCTACGAGCAGTACTTC
>TRBJ1-2|-|-|TRBV5-1
CASSLVAGLYGYTF
TGCGCCAGCAGCTTGGTCGCAGGCCTCTATGGCTACACCTTC
>TRBJ2-1|TRBD2|once|TRBV27
CASSFKMGLTGGNEQFF
TGTGCCAGCAGTTTCAAGATGGGACTAACGGGGGGCAATGAGCAGTTCTTC
>TRBJ2-1|-|-|TRBV9
CASSVGQGGYEQFF
TGTGCCAGCAGCGTAGGGCAGGGGGGCTATGAGCAGTTCTTC
>TRBJ2-1|-|-|TRBV7-2
CASSPLRAGFKFF
TGTGCCAGCAGCCCCCTCCGGGCGGGTTTCAAGTTCTTC
>TRBJ2-1|TRBD2|-|TRBV30
CAWSEGGLAIRGEQFF
TGTGCCTGGAGTGAGGGGGGACTAGCGATACGAGGGGAGCAGTTCTTC
>TRBJ1-1|-|-|TRBV7-8
CASSPFGGADTEAFF
TGTGCCAGCAGCCCTTTTGGGGGGGCCGACACTGAAGCTTTCTTT
>TRBJ2-5|TRBD1|once|TRBV3-1/TRBV3-2
CASSLGTAKGETQYF
TGTGCCAGCAGCCTCGGGACAGCGAAGGGGGAGACCCAGTACTTC
>TRBJ2-1|-|-|TRBV10-3
CAISESSAQPSYNEQFF
TGTGCCATCAGTGAGTCCAGCGCACAACCATCCTACAATGAGCAGTTCTTC
>TRBJ2-5|-|-|TRBV12-3/TRBV12-4
CASSLIRAETQYF
TGTGCCAGCAGTTTGATCAGGGCGGAGACCCAGTACTTC
>TRBJ2-1|TRBD2|once|TRBV5-1
CASSLGLAGGREQFF
TGCGCCAGCAGCTTGGGTCTAGCGGGAGGGCGTGAGCAGTTCTTC
>TRBJ1-6|-|-|TRBV28
CASSHLSGEYNSPLHF
TGTGCCAGCAGCCACCTGTCAGGGGAGTATAATTCACCCCTCCACTTT
>TRBJ2-5|-|-|TRBV6-5
CASSPGATQYF
TGTGCCAGCAGCCCAGGGGCGACCCAGTACTTC
>TRBJ2-7|-|-|TRBV4-3
CASSQDPRSYEQYF
TGCGCCAGCAGCCAAGATCCCCGCTCCTACGAGCAGTACTTC
>TRBJ2-5|-|once|TRBV7-9
CASSLGTGETQYF
TGTGCCAGCAGCCTCGGAACGGGGGAGACCCAGTACTTC
>TRBJ1-6|TRBD1|-|TRBV6-5
CAGRRTGQRDSPLHF
TGTGCCGGTCGACGGACAGGGCAACGAGATTCACCCCTCCACTTT
>TRBJ1-5|-|-|TRBV4-1
CASSQEVRNQPQHF
TGCGCCAGCAGCCAAGAAGTGCGGAACCAGCCCCAGCATTTT
>TRBJ2-5|-|-|TRBV5-6
CASSLISTAQETQYF
TGTGCCAGCAGCTTGATTTCGACAGCCCAAGAGACCCAGTACTTC
>TRBJ2-3|-|-|TRBV10-3
CAISGSYTDTQYF
TGTGCCATCAGTGGGTCTTACACAGATACGCAGTATTTT
>TRBJ2-5|-|-|TRBV7-2
CASSLAKTGVQETQYF
TGTGCCAGCAGCTTAGCGAAAACAGGAGTCCAAGAGACCCAGTACTTC
>TRBJ1-3|-|few|TRBV14
CASSQHSSGNTIYF
TGTGCCAGCAGCCAACATTCCTCTGGAAACACCATATATTTT